The 20 T cell receptor beta chains in this list originate from one sample, sequenced in a study of T cell changes during pregnancy in multiple sclerosis. Some clones are missing from TCRdb's copy, which holds only in-frame ones; the method was immunoSEQ multiplex PCR. Counted here are 25,000 to 35,000 clones, roughly nine tenths occurring once; the ten biggest clones make up approximately 0.43%. Specimen: CD4+ T cells from peripheral blood mononuclear cells, collected in the second trimester of pregnancy. All receptors derive from a female donor in good health, enrolled as a control in a pregnancy study.

This chain connects TRBV19 to TRBJ1-5, with D perhaps TRBD1 (5 bases). The CDR3 is made up of 15 amino acids. With 8 bases removed from V and 1 base from J, the gap between germline ends came to 15 bases. Germline CDR1 reads LNHDA; CDR2 reads SQIVND (reference sequence). CDR3 coding DNA: TGTGCCAGTGACCTGGGGCAGGCAAGCAATCAGCCCCAGCATTTT. It encodes CASDLGQASNQPQHF.

The CDR3, as DNA: TGCGCCAGCAGCCACCCGGGACAGGGGGCAGATACGCAGTATTTT. This encodes CASSHPGQGADTQYF. The J gene is TRBJ2-3, the V gene TRBV4-1; 11 positions match TRBD1. Germline loops: CDR1 MGHRA, CDR2 YSYEKL. V was pared by 3 bases and J by 4 bases, with 3 bases of the junction left unmatched. This CDR3 has 15 amino acids.

Comments on this clone: Additional DNA sequences in this sample encode the identical CDR3. The gene calls are TRBV5-4 and TRBJ2-5; the match to TRBD2 covers 10 bases. CDR1 SGHNT and CDR2 YYREEE come from the germline V gene (reference sequence). The CDR3 has 14 amino acids. The V and J ends lost 2 bases and 5 bases, in that order; junction bases with no gene match: 3. CDR3 sequence reads: CASSLAGGRETQYF. The CDR3 DNA is TGTGCCAGCAGCTTAGCGGGAGGGAGGGAGACCCAGTACTTC.

The chain combines TRBV5-1 with TRBJ1-1, with D hard to call. This CDR3 contains 16 residues. CDR1 is SGHRS and CDR2 is YFSETQ in the germline V gene. The V end was cut by 0 bases, the J end by 1 base, with 13 bases between. The CDR3 nucleotides are TGCGCCAGCAGCTTGGGGGCCTCTCCACAGAACACTGAAGCTTTCTTT. This encodes CASSLGASPQNTEAFF.

The chain has TRBV7-2 and TRBJ2-7, with D possibly matching TRBD2 (6 bases). CDR3 length equals 15 residues. Trimming shortened V by 6 bases and J by 0 bases, and 15 bases separated the two germline ends. Germline V gene data show CDR1 as SGHTA and CDR2 as FQGNSA. CDR3 sequence (DNA): TGTGCCAGCAGTCCATTCGTCGGGGGCTCCTACGAGCAGTACTTC. It specifies CASSPFVGGSYEQYF.

The chain has TRBV6-1 and TRBJ1-1; D ambiguous. Deletions cut 6 bases from V and 0 bases from J, with 5 bases between. The germline V gene has CDR1 MNHNS and CDR2 SASEGT. The CDR3 covers 12 residues. CDR3 nucleotides: TGTGCCAGCAGAGCCGTGAACACTGAAGCTTTCTTT. Residues: CASRAVNTEAFF.

CDR3 DNA sequence: TGTGCCAGCAGCTTAGAGACTAGCGGGGGGGCCGGGACCCAGTACTTC. This codes for CASSLETSGGAGTQYF. The gene calls are TRBV11-2 and TRBJ2-5; 14 positions agree with TRBD2. Unmatched junction bases numbered 4, after V lost 0 bases and J lost 7 bases. CDR1 SGHAT and CDR2 FQNNGV come from the germline V gene. This CDR3 has 16 amino acids. Full variable domain (rest looked up from reference TRBV11-2 and TRBJ2-5): EAGVAQSPRYKIIEKRQSVAFWCNPISGHATLYWYQQILGQGPKLLIQFQNNGVVDDSQLPKDRFSAERLKGVDSTLKIQPAKLEDSAVYLCASSLETSGGAGTQYFGPGTRLLVL.

This rearrangement joins TRBV28 to TRBJ2-7, with 7 bases lining up with TRBD1. The CDR3 length is 13 residues. Per germline, CDR1 MDHEN and CDR2 SYDVKM. J lost 9 bases, V lost 7 bases, and 12 bases had no gene match. This chain's CDR3 is CASKARQGSVQYF. CDR3 nucleotides: TGTGCCAGCAAAGCCCGACAGGGTAGTGTGCAGTACTTC.

CDR3 nucleotides: TGTGCCAGTAGTACCCAGACAGGGGGCGGGGAGACCCAGTACTTC. The encoded protein is CASSTQTGGGETQYF. The rearrangement links TRBV19 to TRBJ2-5; 10 positions match TRBD1. J was trimmed by 5 bases and V by 4 bases; bases with no gene match: 7. The CDR3 has 15 amino acids. Germline V gene data show CDR1 as LNHDA and CDR2 as SQIVND (reference sequence).

This rearrangement joins TRBV5-6 to TRBJ2-1, with D possibly matching TRBD2 (6 bases). This CDR3 contains 16 residues. V was clipped by 0 bases and J by 2 bases, with 12 bases between them. Per germline, CDR1 SGHDT and CDR2 YYEEEE. The CDR3 sequence is CASSLGMEGTYNEQFF. CDR3 nucleotides: TGTGCCAGCAGCTTGGGGATGGAGGGGACCTACAATGAGCAGTTCTTC. Looking up the rest from reference TRBV5-6 and TRBJ2-1 gives the full variable domain: DAGVTQSPTHLIKTRGQQVTLRCSPKSGHDTVSWYQQALGQGPQFIFQYYEEEERQRGNFPDRFSGHQFPNYSSELNVNALLLGDSALYLCASSLGMEGTYNEQFFGPGTRLTVL.

This clone has only a few counts. The CDR3: CASSRQGVGGYTF. Here the CDR3 DNA reads TGTGCCAGTAGCAGACAGGGAGTAGGGGGCTACACCTTC. V usage is TRBV19 and J usage is TRBJ1-2, with 7 bases lining up with TRBD1. CDR1 LNHDA and CDR2 SQIVND come from the germline V gene (reference sequence). The V and J ends lost 6 bases and 8 bases, in that order; junction bases with no gene match: 9. The CDR3 runs to 13 residues.

The CDR3 DNA reads as TGTGCCAGCAGTGGGGGCCGCGGGCCTAATGAAAAACTGTTTTTT. Translation: CASSGGRGPNEKLFF. The chain recombines TRBV6-5 with TRBJ1-4, with a possible D match to TRBD1 (6 bases). Germline-derived CDR1 and CDR2 are MNHEY and SVGAGI. The CDR3 extends over 15 amino acids. Trimming took 5 bases from V and 3 from J, leaving 13 bases between them.

J is TRBJ1-1 and V is TRBV19; 12 bases map to TRBD1. The trim removed 7 bases at V and 5 bases at J, leaving 11 bases unmatched. The CDR3 runs to 16 residues. Germline V gene sequence: CDR1 LNHDA, CDR2 SQIVND (reference sequence). The CDR3 protein is CASKVPGQGAGTEAFF. In DNA form, the CDR3 reads TGTGCCAGTAAGGTTCCGGGACAGGGGGCGGGAACTGAAGCTTTCTTT.

V gene TRBV6-1 combines with J gene TRBJ1-5, with unresolved D. Germline-derived CDR1 and CDR2 are MNHNS and SASEGT. There are 13 residues in the CDR3. Trimming took off 0 bases at V and 5 bases at J, with 5 bases between the two ends. CDR3 residues: CASSEAFDQPQHF. CDR3 coding DNA: TGTGCCAGCAGTGAAGCGTTCGATCAGCCCCAGCATTTT.

Here the CDR3 DNA reads TGTGCCAGTAGTGCCCGGGACAGGGGTTTGTTTCAGCCCCAGCATTTT. Its protein product is CASSARDRGLFQPQHF. The rearrangement uses TRBV19 and TRBJ1-5; TRBD1 agrees at 10 bases. The ends lost 5 bases at V and 6 bases at J; junction bases unmatched: 10. CDR1 and CDR2 from the germline V gene are LNHDA and SQIVND (reference sequence). CDR3 length equals 16 residues.

The chain combines TRBV6-5 with TRBJ1-2; D is perhaps TRBD1 (5 bases). The CDR3 spans 15 residues. The V end lost 4 bases, the J end lost 0 bases, and 12 bases lay between the germline ends. Germline assignment: CDR1 MNHEY and CDR2 SVGAGI. The CDR3 DNA follows: TGTGCCAGCAGTTTCTCCGACAGCCCTAACTATGGCTACACCTTC. It specifies CASSFSDSPNYGYTF.

V and J are TRBV7-9 and TRBJ1-4, with no clear D. Trimming took 4 bases from V and 3 from J, leaving 12 bases between them. This CDR3 has 15 residues. Germline values: CDR1 SEHNR, CDR2 FQNEAQ (reference sequence). CDR3 bases: TGTGCCAGCAGCTCGGCGTGGGCGTCTAATGAAAAACTGTTTTTT. The encoded protein is CASSSAWASNEKLFF.

The chain joins TRBV5-5 to TRBJ2-7; a possible D gene is TRBD1 (5 bases). This CDR3 spans 14 amino acids. Germline CDR1 reads SGHKS; CDR2 reads YYEKEE (reference sequence). V was clipped by 1 base and J by 2 bases, with 10 bases between them. As DNA, the CDR3 is TGTGCCAGCAGCTTGTTTACAGGAGCCTACGAGCAGTACTTC. Its protein is CASSLFTGAYEQYF.

CDR3 bases: TGTGCTGCGGCGGGGGGTCTCGAGACCCAGTACTTC. The encoded protein is CAAAGGLETQYF. The chain couples TRBV6-1 to TRBJ2-5, with TRBD2 matching over 8 bases. The CDR3 spans 12 residues. Per the germline V gene, CDR1 is MNHNS and CDR2 is SASEGT.

This rearrangement joins TRBV10-3 to TRBJ1-1; 9 nucleotides match TRBD1. With V trimmed by 7 bases and J by 5 bases, 5 bases remained unmatched. This CDR3 region has 13 residues. Germline V gene data show CDR1 as ENHRY and CDR2 as SYGVKD. The CDR3 loop reads CAINRGQGTEAFF. For the CDR3, the DNA is TGTGCCATCAATAGGGGACAGGGAACTGAAGCTTTCTTT.